This TCR beta chain was profiled in a study of molecular identifiers for immune sequencing clone quantification (dated by TCRdb to 2016 to 2019). Study-wide context: For a replicate experiment, the RNA from either approximately 20,000 or 100,000 naive CD8 T cells was divided into five aliquots, and four of those aliquots went on to sequencing. This methods study used CD8 T cells to benchmark TCR RNA copy counting and molecular-identifier clustering-based TCR repertoire sequencing (MIDCIRS).

Including cysteine and phenylalanine, the CDR3 has 16 amino acids. The kept DNA is CDR3 alone, 48 bases in frame from the first base. V is cut back by 1 base and J by 8 bases, with 10 bases in the junction unmatched. As encoded in the germline V gene, CDR1 is SGDLS while CDR2 is YYNGEE. Naive CD8 T cell libraries were made from about 21,000 to 970,000 sorted cells using 10%, 30% or 50% of purified RNA. Naive CD8 T cells were FACS-sorted as CD8+CD4-CCR7+CD45RA+ on a BD FACSAria II into RLT Plus buffer. Detection sensitivity was tested by spiking Jurkat RNA equal to fewer than twelve TCR copies' worth into samples containing 20,000-1,000,000 naive CD8 T cells. Enrichment of CD8 T cells was performed with RosetteSep CD8+ T Cell Enrichment Cocktail and Ficoll-Paque, after which ACK red cell lysis was carried out. This clonotype has at least ten counts. Its cognate antigen has yet to be identified. Qualities for individual bases were not recorded, and no much larger clone is one base off.

Receptors were amplified or captured by PCR. The sequencer listed for this sample is Illumina HiSeq 4000. Bulk TCR libraries were prepared as previously described, using TCR primers listed in Table S5. Purification of total RNA was performed with the Qiagen AllPrep DNA/RNA kit. Before analysis, reads from multiple sequencing runs of the same library were pooled. Processing in the source paper ran as follows. Reads were retained only if their TCR constant sequence matched exactly, and those retained reads were trimmed to 150 nt and grouped according to their 12-nt molecular barcodes. Reads within each barcode group were sub-clustered using a 15% Levenshtein threshold, and quality-weighted consensus sequences were constructed for each RNA molecule. Non-functional sequences were discarded, and so were lower-count sequences lying one edit away from another sequence. Barcode sub-clusters with fewer than 20% of the maximum read count were removed, based on fitting two negative binomial distributions. TCRdb reprocessing: public reads trimmed at Q25 with fastp, clones called with MiXCR, in-frame beta chains kept. Rows merge per CDR3 protein into single entries with the most common DNA and genes. What appears here as the V and J calls and clone size reflects TCRdb's work, not the paper's. The sample profile shows about 640,000 distinct CDR3 sequences; nearly 20% of them were found once. The ten largest clones take up 0.75% to 0.95% of the sample.

General conclusions and limits of the study: Spiked-in Jurkat TCR RNA equivalent to a single cell was reported to be detectable even among 800,000 to 1,000,000 naive CD8 T cells. In CMV-specific effector cells, clones with more than 20 RNA copies accounted for over 97% of molecules, whereas in naive cells such clones accounted for under 1%. Modeling gave about three recovered TCR RNA copies per cell versus approximately 11 by digital PCR, implying approximately 30% capture efficiency. Without barcode sub-clustering, chimeric consensus sequences inflated TCR diversity; chimeras reached as high as 47%. The naive libraries included spiked-in Jurkat TCR RNA (roughly nine copies' worth), and this Jurkat TCR RNA is not part of the donor repertoire. Highly expanded clone sizes could be underestimated if identical TCR molecules share a barcode.

The receptor chain draws on TRBV9 and TRBJ1-4, with 8 bases matching TRBD1. Specimen: naive CD8+ T cells from blood, with Jurkat cell RNA spiked in. The sample's cell subset or site label, decoded: FACS-sorted CD8+CD4-CCR7+CD45RA+ naive T cells. The source of this sequence is a human donor in good health. Some libraries in this study had Jurkat cell RNA spiked in. The CDR3 reads as follows: CASSVTGQGSLEKLFF. The base sequence is TGTGCCAGCAGCGTAACCGGACAGGGAAGTTTAGAAAAACTGTTTTTT.